Included here is one TCR beta chain sequence, with context. Participant ages covered about 18 to 90 years across 25 or so US areas. Participant-given clinical history determined each cohort assignment. Before they entered the study, exposed participants had met a COVID-19 case within 2 weeks. Trimming pared 8 bases from V and 4 bases from J, leaving 11 bases between. The CDR3 sequence is 13 residues long. Germline lookup yields CDR1 MNHEY and CDR2 SVGAGI. This record belongs to a study of blood T cell repertoires in COVID-19. Study-level information: PBMCs, B-cell-depleted T cells, or T cells provided the cDNA or gDNA that made up the material.

Produced via immunoSEQ multiplex PCR; TCRdb's table is partial and in-frame only. This table holds 250,000 or so clones, more than 75% found once. The clonotype was recovered from a woman between 50 and 59 years old who had been exposed to COVID-19. The source material was PBMCs or T cells enriched from blood (not recorded which). The chain recombines TRBV6-5 with TRBJ1-4, with D possibly matching TRBD1 (6 bases). The chain's CDR3 is CASGGFDNEKLFF. The CDR3 nucleotides are TGTGCCAGCGGGGGCTTCGATAATGAAAAACTGTTTTTT.